The present T cell receptor (beta chain) was sequenced within a study of human T cells and chemical hapten exposure. Time point specified: patch test 1, 2 weeks after DPC sensitization. The treatment: therapeutic diphenylcyclopropenone sensitization with weekly scalp DPC. CDR3 length: 15 amino acids. The germline V gene has CDR1 SEHNR and CDR2 FQNEAQ (reference sequence). V gave up 1 base and J gave up 2 bases, with 11 bases separating them. This clonotype turned up a few times. From the RACE reads, TCRdb called clonotypes with MiXCR, one entry per CDR3 protein. The repertoire holds fewer than 95,000 distinct CDR3 sequences, with about 11% as singletons.

Sequencing was performed on whole blood, taken in connection with sensitization to the hapten diphenylcyclopropenone (DPC). This receptor was identified in a man aged 35-49 years with alopecia areata. Some clones in this sample may be carry-over from other donors' samples. The chain joins TRBV7-9 to TRBJ2-5, with D perhaps given as TRBD1 or TRBD2 (5 bases each). This chain's CDR3 is CASSLDGAKQETQYF. CDR3 nucleotide sequence: TGTGCCAGCAGCTTAGACGGGGCAAAACAAGAGACCCAGTACTTC.